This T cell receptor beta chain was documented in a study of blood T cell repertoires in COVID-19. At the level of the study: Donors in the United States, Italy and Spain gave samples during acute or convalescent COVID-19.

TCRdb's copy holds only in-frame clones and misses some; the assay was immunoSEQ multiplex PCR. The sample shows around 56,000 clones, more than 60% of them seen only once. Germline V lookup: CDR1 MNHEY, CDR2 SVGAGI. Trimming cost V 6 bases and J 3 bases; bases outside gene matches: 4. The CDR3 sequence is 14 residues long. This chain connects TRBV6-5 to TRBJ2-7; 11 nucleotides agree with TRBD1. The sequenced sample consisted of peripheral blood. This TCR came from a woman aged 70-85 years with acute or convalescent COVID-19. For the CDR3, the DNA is TGTGCCAGCAGAGGGACAGGGGGTAGCTACGAGCAGTACTTC. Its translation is CASRGTGGSYEQYF.